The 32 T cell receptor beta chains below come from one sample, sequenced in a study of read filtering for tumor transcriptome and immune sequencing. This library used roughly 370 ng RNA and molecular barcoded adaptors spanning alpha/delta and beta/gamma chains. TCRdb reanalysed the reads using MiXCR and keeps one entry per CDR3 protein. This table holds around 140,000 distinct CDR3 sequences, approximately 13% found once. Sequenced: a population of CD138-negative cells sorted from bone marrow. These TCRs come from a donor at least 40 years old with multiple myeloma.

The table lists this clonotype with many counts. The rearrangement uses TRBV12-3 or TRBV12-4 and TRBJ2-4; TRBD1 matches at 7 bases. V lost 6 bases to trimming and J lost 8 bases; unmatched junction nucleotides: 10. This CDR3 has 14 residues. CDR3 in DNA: TGTGCCAGCAGCCCTCAGGGGGTTGGGGACATTCAGTACTTC. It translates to CASSPQGVGDIQYF.

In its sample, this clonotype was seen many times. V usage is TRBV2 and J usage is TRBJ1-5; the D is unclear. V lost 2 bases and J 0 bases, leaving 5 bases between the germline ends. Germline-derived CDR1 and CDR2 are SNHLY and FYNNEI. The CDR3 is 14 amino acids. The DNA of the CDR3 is TGTGCCAGCAGTGAATGGGGTAGCAATCAGCCCCAGCATTTT. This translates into CASSEWGSNQPQHF. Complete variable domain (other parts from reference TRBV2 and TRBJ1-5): EPEVTQTPSHQVTQMGQEVILRCVPISNHLYFYWYRQILGQKVEFLVSFYNNEISEKSEIFDDQFSVERPDGSNFTLKIRSTKLEDSAMYFCASSEWGSNQPQHFGDGTRLSIL.

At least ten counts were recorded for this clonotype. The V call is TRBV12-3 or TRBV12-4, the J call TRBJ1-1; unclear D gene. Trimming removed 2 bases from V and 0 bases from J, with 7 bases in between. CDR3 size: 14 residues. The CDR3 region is CASSLHGVNTEAFF. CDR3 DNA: TGTGCCAGCAGTTTACACGGGGTGAACACTGAAGCTTTCTTT.

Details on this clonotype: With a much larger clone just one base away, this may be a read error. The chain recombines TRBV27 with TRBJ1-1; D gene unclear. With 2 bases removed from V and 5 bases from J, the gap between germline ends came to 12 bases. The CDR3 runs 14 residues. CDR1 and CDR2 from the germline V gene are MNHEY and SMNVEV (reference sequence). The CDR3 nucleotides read TGTGCCAGCAGTTTACCGGTGGGAAGTACTGAAGCTTTCTTT. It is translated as CASSLPVGSTEAFF.

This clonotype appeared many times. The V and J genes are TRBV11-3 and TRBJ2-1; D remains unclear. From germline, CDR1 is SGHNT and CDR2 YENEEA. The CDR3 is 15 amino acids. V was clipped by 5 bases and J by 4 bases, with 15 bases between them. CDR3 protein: CASSPARRFYNEQFF. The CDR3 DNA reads TGTGCCAGCAGCCCAGCACGAAGGTTTTACAATGAGCAGTTCTTC.

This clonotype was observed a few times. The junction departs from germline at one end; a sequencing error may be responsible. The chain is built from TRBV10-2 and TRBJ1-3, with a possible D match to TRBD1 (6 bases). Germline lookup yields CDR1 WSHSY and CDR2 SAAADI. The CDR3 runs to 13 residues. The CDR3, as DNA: TGCGCCAGCAGGGACAGCTCTGGAAGCACCATATATTTT. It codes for CASRDSSGSTIYF.

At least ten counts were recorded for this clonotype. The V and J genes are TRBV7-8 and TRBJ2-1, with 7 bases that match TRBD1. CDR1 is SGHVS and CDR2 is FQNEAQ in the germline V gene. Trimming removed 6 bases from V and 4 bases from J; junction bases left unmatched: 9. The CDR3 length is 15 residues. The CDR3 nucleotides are TGTGCCAGCAGAGCTAAGGGGGCATTTTACAATGAGCAGTTCTTC. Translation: CASRAKGAFYNEQFF.

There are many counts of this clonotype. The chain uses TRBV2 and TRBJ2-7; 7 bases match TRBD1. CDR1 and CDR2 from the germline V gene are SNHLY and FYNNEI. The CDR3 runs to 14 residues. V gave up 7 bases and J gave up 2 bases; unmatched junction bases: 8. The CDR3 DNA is TGTGCCAGCAAGGGACAGACCGGCACCTACGAGCAGTACTTC. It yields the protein CASKGQTGTYEQYF.

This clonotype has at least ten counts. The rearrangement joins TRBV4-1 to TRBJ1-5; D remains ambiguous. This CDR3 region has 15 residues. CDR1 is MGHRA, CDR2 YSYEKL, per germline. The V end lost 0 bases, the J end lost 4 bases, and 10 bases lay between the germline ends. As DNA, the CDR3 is TGCGCCAGCAGCCAAGATGGCAGAGCTAATCAGCCCCAGCATTTT. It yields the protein CASSQDGRANQPQHF.

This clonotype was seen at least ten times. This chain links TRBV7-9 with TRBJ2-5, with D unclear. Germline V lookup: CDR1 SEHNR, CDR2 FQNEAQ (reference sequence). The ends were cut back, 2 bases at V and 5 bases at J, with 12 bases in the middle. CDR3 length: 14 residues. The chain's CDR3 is CASSLLVKAETQYF. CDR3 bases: TGTGCCAGCAGCTTATTGGTCAAGGCGGAGACCCAGTACTTC.

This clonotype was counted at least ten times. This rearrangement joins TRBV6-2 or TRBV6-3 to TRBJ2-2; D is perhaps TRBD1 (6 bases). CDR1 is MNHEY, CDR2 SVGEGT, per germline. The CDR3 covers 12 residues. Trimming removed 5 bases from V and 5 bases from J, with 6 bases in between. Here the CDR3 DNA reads TGTGCCAGCAGTACAGGGACCGGGGAGCTGTTTTTT. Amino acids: CASSTGTGELFF.

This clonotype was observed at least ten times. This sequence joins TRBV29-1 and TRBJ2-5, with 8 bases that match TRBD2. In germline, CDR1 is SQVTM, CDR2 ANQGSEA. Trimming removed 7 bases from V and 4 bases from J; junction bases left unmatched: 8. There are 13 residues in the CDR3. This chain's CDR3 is CSARRLAGETQYF. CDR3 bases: TGCAGCGCCCGGAGGCTAGCGGGAGAGACCCAGTACTTC. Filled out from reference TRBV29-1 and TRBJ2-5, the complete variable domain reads SAVISQKPSRDICQRGTSLTIQCQVDSQVTMMFWYRQQPGQSLTLIATANQGSEATYESGFVIDKFPISRPNLTFSTLTVSNMSPEDSSIYLCSARRLAGETQYFGPGTRLLVL.

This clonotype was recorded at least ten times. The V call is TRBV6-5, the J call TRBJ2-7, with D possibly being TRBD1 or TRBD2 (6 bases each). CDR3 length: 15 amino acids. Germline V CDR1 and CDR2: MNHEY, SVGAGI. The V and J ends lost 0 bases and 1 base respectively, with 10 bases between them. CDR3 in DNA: TGTGCCAGCAGTTACTCGGGGGGCTCGTCCTACGAGCAGTACTTC. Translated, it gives CASSYSGGSSYEQYF.

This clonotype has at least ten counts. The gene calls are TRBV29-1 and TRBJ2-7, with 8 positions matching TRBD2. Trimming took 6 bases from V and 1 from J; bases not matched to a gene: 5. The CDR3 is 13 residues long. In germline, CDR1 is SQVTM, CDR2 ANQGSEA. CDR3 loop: CSVRGGDSYEQYF. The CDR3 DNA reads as TGCAGCGTCCGGGGGGGAGATTCCTACGAGCAGTACTTC.

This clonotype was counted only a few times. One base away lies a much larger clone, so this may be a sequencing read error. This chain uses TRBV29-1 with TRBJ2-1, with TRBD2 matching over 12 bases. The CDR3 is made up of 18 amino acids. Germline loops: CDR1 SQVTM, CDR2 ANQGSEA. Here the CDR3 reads CSVPLVLAGGQAYNGQFF. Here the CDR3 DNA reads TGCAGCGTCCCGTTGGTACTAGCGGGAGGCCAGGCTTACAATGGGCAGTTCTTC.

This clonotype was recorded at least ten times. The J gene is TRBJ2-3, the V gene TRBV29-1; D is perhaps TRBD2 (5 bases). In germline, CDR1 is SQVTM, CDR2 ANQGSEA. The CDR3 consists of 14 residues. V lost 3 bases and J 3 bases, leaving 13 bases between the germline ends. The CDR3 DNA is TGCAGCGTTGAGGGAGCCGTAGGTACAGATACGCAGTATTTT. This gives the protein CSVEGAVGTDTQYF.

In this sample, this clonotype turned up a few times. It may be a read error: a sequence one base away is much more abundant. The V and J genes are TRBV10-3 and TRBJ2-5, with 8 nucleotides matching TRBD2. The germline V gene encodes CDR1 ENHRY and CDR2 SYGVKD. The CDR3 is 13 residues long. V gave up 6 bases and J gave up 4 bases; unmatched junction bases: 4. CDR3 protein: CAISGGRSETQYF. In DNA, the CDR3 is TGTGCCATCAGCGGCGGGAGGTCAGAGACCCAGTACTTC.

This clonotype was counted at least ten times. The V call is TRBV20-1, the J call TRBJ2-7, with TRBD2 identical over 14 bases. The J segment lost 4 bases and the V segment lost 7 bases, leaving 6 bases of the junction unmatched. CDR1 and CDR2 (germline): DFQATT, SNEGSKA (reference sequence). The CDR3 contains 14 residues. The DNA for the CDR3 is TGCAGTGGTTCGGGACTAGCGGGAGTGTACGAGCAGTACTTC. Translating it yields CSGSGLAGVYEQYF.

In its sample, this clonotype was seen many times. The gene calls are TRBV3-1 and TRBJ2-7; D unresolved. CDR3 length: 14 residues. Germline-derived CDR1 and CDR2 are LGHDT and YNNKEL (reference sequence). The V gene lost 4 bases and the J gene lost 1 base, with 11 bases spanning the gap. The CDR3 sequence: CASSPVHGSYEQYF. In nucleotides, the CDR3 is TGTGCCAGCAGCCCCGTCCACGGTTCCTACGAGCAGTACTTC.

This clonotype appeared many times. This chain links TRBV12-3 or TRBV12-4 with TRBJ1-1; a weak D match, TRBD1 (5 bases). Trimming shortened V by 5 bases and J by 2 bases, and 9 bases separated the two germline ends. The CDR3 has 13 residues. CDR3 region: CASSGDDNTEAFF. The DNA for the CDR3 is TGTGCCAGCAGTGGGGACGACAACACTGAAGCTTTCTTT.

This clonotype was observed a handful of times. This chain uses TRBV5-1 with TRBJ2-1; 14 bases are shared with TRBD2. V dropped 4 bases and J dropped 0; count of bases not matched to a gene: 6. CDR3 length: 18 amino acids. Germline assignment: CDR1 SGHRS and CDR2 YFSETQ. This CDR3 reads CASSPGLAGESSYNEQFF. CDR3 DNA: TGCGCCAGCAGCCCGGGACTAGCGGGAGAGAGCTCCTACAATGAGCAGTTCTTC.

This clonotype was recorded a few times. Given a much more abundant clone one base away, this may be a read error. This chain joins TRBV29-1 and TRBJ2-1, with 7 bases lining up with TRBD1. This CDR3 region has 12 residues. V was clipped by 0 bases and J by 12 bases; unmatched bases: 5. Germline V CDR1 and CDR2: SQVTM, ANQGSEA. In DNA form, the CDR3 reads TGCAGCGTTGAAGAGGGACAGCCGGGGCAGTTCTTC. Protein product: CSVEEGQPGQFF.

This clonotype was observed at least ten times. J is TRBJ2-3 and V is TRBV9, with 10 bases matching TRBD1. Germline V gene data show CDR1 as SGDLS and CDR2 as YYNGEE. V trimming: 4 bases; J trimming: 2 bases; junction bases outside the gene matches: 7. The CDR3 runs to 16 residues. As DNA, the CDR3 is TGTGCCAGCAGCTCGACAGGGGGCTTAATCACAGATACGCAGTATTTT. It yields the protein CASSSTGGLITDTQYF.

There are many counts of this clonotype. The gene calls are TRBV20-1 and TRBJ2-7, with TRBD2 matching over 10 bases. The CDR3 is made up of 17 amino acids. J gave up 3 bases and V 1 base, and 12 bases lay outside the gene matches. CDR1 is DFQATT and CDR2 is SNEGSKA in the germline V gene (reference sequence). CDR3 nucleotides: TGCAGTGCTAGAGGAGGGACTAGCGCCCGATTAAGCTACGAGCAGTACTTC. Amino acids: CSARGGTSARLSYEQYF.

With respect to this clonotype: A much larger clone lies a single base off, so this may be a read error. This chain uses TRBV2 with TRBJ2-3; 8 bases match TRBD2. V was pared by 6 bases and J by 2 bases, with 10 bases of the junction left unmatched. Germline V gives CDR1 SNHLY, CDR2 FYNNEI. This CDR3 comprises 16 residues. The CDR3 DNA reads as TGTGCCAGCAGCGGACTAGCCCGTGTTGACACAGATACGCAGTATTTT. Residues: CASSGLARVDTDTQYF.

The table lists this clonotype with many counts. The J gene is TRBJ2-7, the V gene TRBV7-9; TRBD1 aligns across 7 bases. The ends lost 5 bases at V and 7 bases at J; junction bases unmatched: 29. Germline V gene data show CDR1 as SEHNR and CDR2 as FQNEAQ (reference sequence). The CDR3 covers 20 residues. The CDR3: CASSLTGTVFYTKHYEEQYF. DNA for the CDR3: TGTGCCAGCAGCCTGACCGGGACAGTTTTCTATACCAAACACTACGAGGAGCAGTACTTC.

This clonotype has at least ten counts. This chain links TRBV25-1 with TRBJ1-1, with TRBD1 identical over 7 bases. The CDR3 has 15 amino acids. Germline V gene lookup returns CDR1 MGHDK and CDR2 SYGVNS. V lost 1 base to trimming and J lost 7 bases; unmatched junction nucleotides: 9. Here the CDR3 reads CASSESLEQGDEAFF. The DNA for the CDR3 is TGTGCCAGCAGTGAATCGTTGGAGCAGGGGGATGAAGCTTTCTTT.

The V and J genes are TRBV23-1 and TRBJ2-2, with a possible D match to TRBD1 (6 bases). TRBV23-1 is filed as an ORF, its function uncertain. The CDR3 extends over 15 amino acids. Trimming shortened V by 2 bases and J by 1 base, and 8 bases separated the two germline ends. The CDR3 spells CASSQGTMNTGELFF. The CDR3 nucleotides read TGCGCCAGCAGTCAAGGGACAATGAACACCGGGGAGCTGTTTTTT.

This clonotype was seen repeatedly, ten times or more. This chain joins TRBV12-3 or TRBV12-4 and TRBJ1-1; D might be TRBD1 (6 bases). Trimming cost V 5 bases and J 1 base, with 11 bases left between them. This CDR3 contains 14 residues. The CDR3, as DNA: TGTGCCAGCAGTGCGGACAGAAAGAACACTGAAGCTTTCTTT. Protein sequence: CASSADRKNTEAFF.

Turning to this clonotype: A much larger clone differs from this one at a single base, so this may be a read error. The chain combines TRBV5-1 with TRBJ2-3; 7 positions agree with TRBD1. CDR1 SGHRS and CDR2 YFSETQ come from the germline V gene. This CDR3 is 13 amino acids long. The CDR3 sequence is CAGRGTGEDTQYF. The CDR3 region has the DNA TGCGCCGGCAGGGGAACAGGGGAAGATACGCAGTATTTT.

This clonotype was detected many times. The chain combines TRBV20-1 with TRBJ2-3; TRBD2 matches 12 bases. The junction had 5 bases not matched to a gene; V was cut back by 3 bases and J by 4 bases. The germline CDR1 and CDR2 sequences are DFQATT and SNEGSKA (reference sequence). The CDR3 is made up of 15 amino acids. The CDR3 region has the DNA TGCAGTGCTAGCCCGACTAGCGGGAGATCAGATACGCAGTATTTT. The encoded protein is CSASPTSGRSDTQYF.

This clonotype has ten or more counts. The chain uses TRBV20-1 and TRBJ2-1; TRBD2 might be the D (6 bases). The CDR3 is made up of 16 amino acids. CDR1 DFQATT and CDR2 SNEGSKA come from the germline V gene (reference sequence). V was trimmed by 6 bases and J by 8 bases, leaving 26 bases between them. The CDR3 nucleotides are TGCAGTGCCCACGCCCCGGGGGAGGACACACACGATGAGCAGTTCTTC. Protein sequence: CSAHAPGEDTHDEQFF.